Listed below are T cell receptor beta chains from one sample, sequenced in a study of cytomegalovirus exposure and HLA in healthy donors. Libraries were prepared by immunoSEQ multiplex PCR; TCRdb keeps only in-frame clonotypes and omits some of them. The sample has 180,000 or so clones; 60% to 80% are singletons. The sequenced sample consisted of PBMCs. These receptors all come from a female donor in good health and CMV-seronegative. Each CDR3 is given with its conserved first and last residue. D genes are given only for firm matches. Clone sizes are given selectively: once, few, many, or a class where the clone is expanded.

J: TRBJ2-1; V: TRBV9; D: TRBD2; size: -; CDR3: CASSSPAGAVTNEQFF; DNA: TGTGCCAGCAGCTCCCCAGCGGGAGCCGTGACGAATGAGCAGTTCTTC
J: TRBJ2-1; V: TRBV18; D: TRBD2; size: once; CDR3: CASSHRASGNNEQFF; DNA: TGTGCCAGCTCCCATCGGGCTAGCGGAAACAATGAGCAGTTCTTC
J: TRBJ2-1; V: TRBV28; D: TRBD2; size: few; CDR3: CASSYGGGFYNEQFF; DNA: TGTGCCAGCTCCTACGGGGGGGGCTTCTACAATGAGCAGTTCTTC
J: TRBJ1-1; V: TRBV14; D: -; size: -; CDR3: CASSQENFSTEAFF; DNA: TGTGCCAGCAGCCAAGAAAATTTCTCCACTGAAGCTTTCTTT
J: TRBJ2-3; V: TRBV7-3; D: TRBD1; size: -; CDR3: CASSLAGQGIDTQYF; DNA: TGTGCCAGCAGCTTAGCAGGACAGGGGATAGATACGCAGTATTTT
J: TRBJ2-7; V: TRBV5-1; D: -; size: -; CDR3: CASSLSGASYEQYF; DNA: TGCGCCAGCAGCTTATCCGGAGCCAGCTACGAGCAGTACTTC
J: TRBJ1-1; V: TRBV7-9; D: -; size: -; CDR3: CSSRLWERNTEAFF; DNA: TGTTCCAGCCGCCTCTGGGAGAGGAACACTGAAGCTTTCTTT
J: TRBJ2-3; V: TRBV13; D: TRBD2; size: -; CDR3: CASSLGRVSGATDTQYF; DNA: TGTGCCAGCAGCTTAGGTCGGGTTAGCGGGGCCACAGATACGCAGTATTTT
J: TRBJ2-1; V: TRBV28; D: TRBD2; size: -; CDR3: CASSPQPGLAGGSSKFF; DNA: TGTGCCAGCAGTCCCCAACCAGGACTAGCGGGGGGGTCCTCCAAGTTCTTC
J: TRBJ2-7; V: TRBV30; D: TRBD1; size: -; CDR3: CAWSADRAYEQYF; DNA: TGTGCCTGGAGCGCCGACAGGGCCTACGAGCAGTACTTC
J: TRBJ1-2; V: TRBV28; D: -; size: -; CDR3: CASRPTGQGYGYTF; DNA: TGTGCCAGCAGACCCACAGGGCAGGGGTATGGCTACACCTTC
J: TRBJ2-5; V: TRBV5-6; D: TRBD2; size: -; CDR3: CASSLDRLAGQETQYF; DNA: TGTGCCAGCAGCTTGGATCGACTAGCGGGCCAAGAGACCCAGTACTTC
J: TRBJ2-7; V: TRBV6-1; D: -; size: -; CDR3: CASKPSLAYEQYF; DNA: TGTGCCAGCAAACCTAGCCTCGCCTACGAGCAGTACTTC
J: TRBJ2-7; V: TRBV15; D: -; size: few; CDR3: CATSVRGFSYEQYF; DNA: TGTGCCACCAGCGTACGCGGATTCTCCTACGAGCAGTACTTC
J: TRBJ2-5; V: TRBV9; D: -; size: -; CDR3: CASSPKGGGETQYF; DNA: TGTGCCAGCAGCCCAAAGGGGGGAGGGGAGACCCAGTACTTC
J: TRBJ2-7; V: TRBV2; D: TRBD2; size: -; CDR3: CASSSGNTYEQYF; DNA: TGTGCCAGCAGCAGCGGGAATACCTACGAGCAGTACTTC
J: TRBJ2-6; V: TRBV6-6; D: -; size: -; CDR3: CASSLQGSGANVLTF; DNA: TGTGCCAGCAGTCTCCAGGGCTCTGGGGCCAACGTCCTGACTTTC
J: TRBJ2-3; V: TRBV9; D: -; size: -; CDR3: CATSAGDTQYF; DNA: TGTGCCACTAGTGCGGGAGATACGCAGTATTTT
J: TRBJ2-2; V: TRBV7-3; D: -; size: once; CDR3: CASSLTVTGELFF; DNA: TGTGCCAGCAGCCTGACAGTCACCGGGGAGCTGTTTTTT
J: TRBJ1-2; V: TRBV14; D: TRBD1; size: -; CDR3: CASSLGQEYGYTF; DNA: TGTGCCAGCAGCCTCGGACAGGAATATGGCTACACCTTC
J: TRBJ2-5; V: TRBV15; D: TRBD2; size: -; CDR3: CATSGGPTSGRARETQYF; DNA: TGTGCCACCAGCGGGGGCCCAACTAGCGGGAGGGCCCGAGAGACCCAGTACTTC
J: TRBJ2-3; V: TRBV27; D: TRBD1; size: few; CDR3: CASQTGTAAHTQYF; DNA: TGTGCCAGTCAGACAGGGACGGCAGCGCATACGCAGTATTTT
J: TRBJ2-2; V: TRBV11-2; D: -; size: -; CDR3: CASSFQVPGELFF; DNA: TGTGCCAGCAGCTTCCAGGTACCCGGGGAGCTGTTTTTT
J: TRBJ1-1; V: TRBV28; D: -; size: -; CDR3: CASSFLESPPSSEAFF; DNA: TGTGCCAGCAGCTTCCTTGAGAGCCCCCCATCGTCTGAAGCTTTCTTT
J: TRBJ2-7; V: TRBV7-2; D: -; size: -; CDR3: CASSLEASTYEQYF; DNA: TGTGCCAGCAGCTTAGAGGCTAGCACCTACGAGCAGTACTTC
J: TRBJ1-5; V: TRBV5-5; D: -; size: few; CDR3: CASSLGGGNQPQHF; DNA: TGTGCCAGCAGCTTGGGGGGGGGCAATCAGCCCCAGCATTTT
J: TRBJ2-2; V: TRBV27; D: TRBD2; size: -; CDR3: CASSLKGGTSGLLAKAGELFF; DNA: TGTGCCAGCAGTTTGAAAGGGGGGACTAGCGGGCTCCTGGCTAAGGCCGGGGAGCTGTTTTTT
J: TRBJ2-5; V: TRBV7-2; D: -; size: few; CDR3: CASSNRGGETQYF; DNA: TGTGCCAGCAGCAACAGGGGGGGAGAGACCCAGTACTTC
J: TRBJ1-5; V: TRBV4-2; D: -; size: -; CDR3: CASSQGDHGNQPQHF; DNA: TGTGCCAGCAGCCAGGGAGACCATGGCAATCAGCCCCAGCATTTT
J: TRBJ1-5; V: TRBV7-6; D: TRBD1; size: -; CDR3: CASSSNRGGQPQHF; DNA: TGTGCCAGCAGCTCTAACAGGGGCGGTCAGCCCCAGCATTTT
J: TRBJ2-7; V: TRBV30; D: -; size: few; CDR3: CAWSEGLEVGEQYF; DNA: TGTGCCTGGAGTGAGGGACTGGAGGTCGGCGAGCAGTACTTC
J: TRBJ2-3; V: TRBV7-8; D: -; size: -; CDR3: CASSLKAGLGTDTQYF; DNA: TGTGCCAGCAGCCTTAAGGCGGGGTTGGGTACAGATACGCAGTATTTT
J: TRBJ2-7; V: TRBV2; D: -; size: -; CDR3: CASRESYEQYF; DNA: TGTGCCAGTAGAGAGTCCTACGAGCAGTACTTC
J: TRBJ2-5; V: TRBV13; D: -; size: -; CDR3: CASSLGRGNQETQYF; DNA: TGTGCCAGCAGCTTAGGGCGGGGCAACCAAGAGACCCAGTACTTC
J: TRBJ2-3; V: TRBV10-3; D: TRBD2; size: -; CDR3: CAISEPLGTSEDTQYF; DNA: TGTGCCATCAGTGAGCCTTTGGGGACTAGCGAAGATACGCAGTATTTT
J: TRBJ1-5; V: TRBV19; D: -; size: -; CDR3: CASRTGSNQPQHF; DNA: TGTGCCAGTAGGACAGGTAGCAATCAGCCCCAGCATTTT
J: TRBJ2-1; V: TRBV6-4; D: TRBD1; size: few; CDR3: CASSDQGADGEQFF; DNA: TGTGCCAGCAGTGACCAGGGGGCAGATGGAGAGCAGTTCTTC
J: TRBJ2-1; V: TRBV28; D: -; size: -; CDR3: CASSLFKGFSYNEQFF; DNA: TGTGCCAGCAGTTTATTCAAGGGGTTCTCCTACAATGAGCAGTTCTTC
J: TRBJ1-1; V: TRBV7-3; D: -; size: -; CDR3: CASSSENTEAFF; DNA: TGTGCCAGCAGCTCAGAGAACACTGAAGCTTTCTTT
J: TRBJ1-6; V: TRBV7-9; D: TRBD1; size: -; CDR3: CASSPDRSSYNSPLHF; DNA: TGTGCCAGCAGCCCGGACAGGAGCTCCTATAATTCACCCCTCCACTTT
J: TRBJ2-3; V: TRBV7-2; D: TRBD2; size: -; CDR3: CASSLEWRGGADTQYF; DNA: TGTGCCAGCAGCTTAGAATGGCGGGGGGGTGCAGATACGCAGTATTTT
J: TRBJ1-2; V: TRBV28; D: -; size: -; CDR3: CASSPPGEPWGYTF; DNA: TGTGCCAGCAGTCCACCCGGGGAACCCTGGGGCTACACCTTC
J: TRBJ2-3; V: TRBV7-3; D: -; size: -; CDR3: CASSLGADKSTDTQYF; DNA: TGTGCCAGCAGCTTAGGCGCGGACAAAAGCACAGATACGCAGTATTTT
J: TRBJ2-2; V: TRBV30; D: TRBD2; size: -; CDR3: CAWAGGRVTGELFF; DNA: TGTGCCTGGGCGGGGGGGAGGGTAACCGGGGAGCTGTTTTTT
J: TRBJ2-5; V: TRBV4-2; D: TRBD2; size: -; CDR3: CASSQAGGQETQYF; DNA: TGTGCCAGCAGCCAAGCCGGGGGGCAAGAGACCCAGTACTTC
J: TRBJ2-4; V: TRBV6-5; D: -; size: few; CDR3: CASRPTVAKNIQYF; DNA: TGTGCCAGCAGGCCGACAGTAGCCAAAAACATTCAGTACTTC
J: TRBJ1-1; V: TRBV6-1; D: TRBD1; size: -; CDR3: CASSDAYRGSTEAFF; DNA: TGTGCCAGCAGCGATGCGTACAGGGGGAGTACTGAAGCTTTCTTT
J: TRBJ1-2; V: TRBV19; D: TRBD1; size: -; CDR3: CASLDRPSYGYTF; DNA: TGTGCCAGCCTGGACAGGCCTTCCTATGGCTACACCTTC
J: TRBJ2-3; V: TRBV6-5; D: TRBD1; size: few; CDR3: CASSDGQGADTQYF; DNA: TGTGCCAGCAGTGACGGACAGGGGGCAGATACGCAGTATTTT
J: TRBJ1-5; V: TRBV19; D: -; size: -; CDR3: CASSIGPDRPGQPQHF; DNA: TGTGCCAGTAGTATAGGACCAGACAGGCCAGGGCAGCCCCAGCATTTT
J: TRBJ2-1; V: TRBV30; D: -; size: -; CDR3: CAWSDSSSYNEQFF; DNA: TGTGCCTGGAGTGATTCGAGCTCCTACAATGAGCAGTTCTTC
J: TRBJ2-6; V: TRBV15; D: -; size: -; CDR3: CATSRVRGGPGANVLTF; DNA: TGTGCCACCAGCAGAGTGAGGGGAGGCCCTGGGGCCAACGTCCTGACTTTC
J: TRBJ1-2; V: TRBV10-1; D: TRBD1; size: -; CDR3: CASSEPPIPPRGRMGGYTF; DNA: TGCGCCAGCAGTGAGCCACCCATCCCCCCCAGGGGGCGCATGGGTGGCTACACCTTC
J: TRBJ2-3; V: TRBV9; D: TRBD2; size: -; CDR3: CASSALAGELSTDTQYF; DNA: TGTGCCAGCAGCGCCTTAGCGGGGGAACTTAGCACAGATACGCAGTATTTT
J: TRBJ2-7; V: TRBV7-9; D: TRBD2; size: -; CDR3: CSSSSTSGGDPYEQYF; DNA: TGTTCCAGCAGCTCCACTAGCGGGGGGGACCCCTACGAGCAGTACTTC